Reported below is one T cell receptor beta chain. Its cognate antigen is unknown. These data are taken from a study of post-analysis software for immune sequencing data. Overall study: Disease courses included relapsing-remitting, secondary progressive and progressive-relapsing multiple sclerosis. Study results and caveats: For normalized Chao1 diversity, multiple sclerosis patients scored significantly lower than controls did.

Each TCR beta cDNA library carried unique molecular identifiers. The authors obtained 500,000 to 600,000 cDNA molecules from approximately 1 to 10 million T cells. TCRdb re-analysed the PCR reads in MiXCR, keeping a single row per CDR3 protein. Here the sample spans about half a million distinct CDR3 sequences, over 35% being singletons. The source of this sequence is a girl aged 10 to 17 with multiple sclerosis. The sample comprised blood.

CDR3 amino acids: CASSPVVGDTQYF. The CDR3 DNA follows: TGTGCCAGCAGCCCAGTGGTCGGGGATACGCAGTATTTT. The chain carries TRBV7-2 and TRBJ2-3; D not resolved. The CDR3 covers 13 residues. Germline CDR1 reads SGHTA; CDR2 reads FQGNSA. V was clipped by 5 bases and J by 6 bases, with 12 bases between them.